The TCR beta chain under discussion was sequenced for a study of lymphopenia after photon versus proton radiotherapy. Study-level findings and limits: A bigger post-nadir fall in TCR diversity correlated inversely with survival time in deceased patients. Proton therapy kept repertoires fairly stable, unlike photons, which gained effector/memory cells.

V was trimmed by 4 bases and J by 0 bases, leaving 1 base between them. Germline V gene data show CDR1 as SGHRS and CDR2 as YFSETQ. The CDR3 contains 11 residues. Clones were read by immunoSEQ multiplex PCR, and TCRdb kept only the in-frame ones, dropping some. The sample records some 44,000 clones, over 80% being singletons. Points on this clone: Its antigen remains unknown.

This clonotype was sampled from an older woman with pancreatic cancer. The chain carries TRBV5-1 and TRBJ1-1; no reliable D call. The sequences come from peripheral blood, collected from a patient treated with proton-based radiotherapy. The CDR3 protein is CASSLNTEAFF. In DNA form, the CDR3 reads TGCGCCAGCAGCCTGAACACTGAAGCTTTCTTT.